The clone carrying this T cell receptor (beta chain) has only one observation. The data were produced by immunoSEQ multiplex PCR, yet TCRdb's version contains in-frame clones alone and is incomplete. The data show about 130,000 clones, around 86% seen once. These data come from a study of blood T cell repertoires in COVID-19. CDR3 size: 12 residues. Trimming removed 4 bases from V and 12 bases from J; junction bases left unmatched: 8. Per the germline V gene, CDR1 is SGHVS and CDR2 is FQNEAQ. This TCR came from a woman between 50 and 59 years old who had recovered from COVID-19. The J gene is TRBJ2-7, the V gene TRBV7-8; 8 bases are shared with TRBD2. Sample: peripheral blood. The CDR3, as DNA: TGTGCCAGCAGCTCACGGACTAGCCCGGCGTACTTC. Its protein is CASSSRTSPAYF. The whole variable domain, filled in from reference TRBV7-8 and TRBJ2-7, reads GAGVSQSPRYKVAKRGQDVALRCDPISGHVSLFWYQQALGQGPEFLTYFQNEAQLDKSGLPSDRFFAERPEGSVSTLKIQRTQQEDSAVYLCASSSRTSPAYFGPGTRLTVT.